Listed here are 17 T cell receptor beta chains from one sample, sequenced in a study of OX40 agonist ivuxolimab in advanced cancers. This table comes from immunoSEQ multiplex PCR, and its TCRdb copy is limited to in-frame clones, with some not included. The sample shows tens of thousands of clones, 70% to 90% of them seen only once. This specimen was CD4+ or CD8+ T cells sorted from blood, taken in a trial of the OX40 agonist ivuxolimab. These receptor sequences come from an adult with an advanced solid tumor such as melanoma, head and neck, liver or kidney cancer.

The CDR3: CASSPRLRVREETQYF. The CDR3 DNA is TGTGCCAGCAGCCCGCGATTGCGGGTGAGAGAAGAGACCCAGTACTTC. This sequence joins TRBV5-6 and TRBJ2-5; a weak D match, TRBD2 (5 bases). Germline CDR1 is SGHDT and CDR2 is YYEEEE. The V gene lost 4 bases and the J gene lost 3 bases, with 19 bases spanning the gap. The CDR3 has 16 residues.

The chain employs TRBV27 and TRBJ2-7, with D unresolved. V lost 3 bases to trimming and J lost 0 bases, with 12 bases between them. Germline V lookup: CDR1 MNHEY, CDR2 SMNVEV (reference sequence). This CDR3 is built from 15 residues. CDR3 nucleotide sequence: TGTGCCAGCAGTTTTGTGTCCGACGTCTCCTACGAGCAGTACTTC. This translates into CASSFVSDVSYEQYF.

This chain uses TRBV11-1 with TRBJ2-5, with unresolved D. The V and J ends lost 5 bases and 3 bases respectively, with 13 bases between them. This CDR3 contains 14 residues. CDR1 and CDR2 (germline): SGHAT, FQDESV (reference sequence). CDR3 sequence: CASSALAGEETQYF. The CDR3 nucleotides read TGTGCCAGCAGCGCACTGGCAGGTGAAGAGACCCAGTACTTC.

The gene calls are TRBV7-8 and TRBJ2-7, with TRBD1 matching over 8 bases. Trimming took 0 bases from V and 5 from J; bases not matched to a gene: 6. From germline, CDR1 is SGHVS and CDR2 FQNEAQ. This CDR3 has 15 residues. Here the CDR3 reads CASSLARTGIDEQYF. As DNA, the CDR3 is TGTGCCAGCAGCTTAGCGCGGACAGGGATCGACGAGCAGTACTTC.

V gene TRBV11-2 combines with J gene TRBJ1-5; D gene ambiguous. The length of the CDR3 is 13 residues. Trimming stripped 3 bases from V and 8 bases from J, with 11 bases between. Per the germline V gene, CDR1 is SGHAT and CDR2 is FQNNGV. Here the CDR3 reads CASSFNTDKPQHF. The CDR3 DNA sequence: TGTGCCAGCAGCTTTAACACTGATAAGCCCCAGCATTTT.

This chain connects TRBV14 to TRBJ2-1, with 7 bases aligning to TRBD2. The CDR3 is made up of 13 amino acids. V lost 4 bases, J lost 7 bases, and 4 bases stayed unmatched. CDR1 SGHDN and CDR2 FVKESK come from the germline V gene. The CDR3 is CASSPRRGNEQFF. In DNA, the CDR3 is TGTGCCAGCAGCCCGAGGCGGGGGAATGAGCAGTTCTTC.

CDR3 residues: CASSYRAEQYF. The CDR3 nucleotides are TGTGCCAGCAGTTACCGGGCAGAGCAGTACTTC. The rearrangement links TRBV6-5 to TRBJ2-7; D uncertain. This CDR3 is built from 11 residues. Germline V gene lookup returns CDR1 MNHEY and CDR2 SVGAGI. V lost 2 bases and J lost 7, with 6 bases in between.

V usage is TRBV11-3 and J usage is TRBJ2-1; D possibly corresponds to TRBD1 (6 bases). Germline V gene sequence: CDR1 SGHNT, CDR2 YENEEA. Trimming removed 4 bases at V and 4 bases at J, with 14 bases between. The CDR3 is 15 residues long. CDR3 sequence: CASSSGALIYNEQFF. CDR3 nucleotides: TGTGCCAGCAGCTCAGGGGCGCTTATTTACAATGAGCAGTTCTTC.

This chain links TRBV6-5 with TRBJ2-7, with D perhaps TRBD2 (5 bases). Germline V gives CDR1 MNHEY, CDR2 SVGAGI. The length of the CDR3 is 13 residues. The V end lost 8 bases, the J end lost 2 bases, and 13 bases lay between the germline ends. Written as DNA, the CDR3 is TGTGCCAGCTCGGGAACAGACACCTACGAGCAGTACTTC. As protein: CASSGTDTYEQYF.

This clone was observed a few times. The rearrangement uses TRBV5-6 and TRBJ1-1; D gene ambiguous. Looked up from germline, CDR1 is SGHDT and CDR2 is YYEEEE. V lost 3 bases and J 4 bases, leaving 13 bases between the germline ends. The CDR3 extends over 14 amino acids. The CDR3 DNA sequence: TGTGCCAGCAGCTCCCCCTCGGGAATCACTGAAGCTTTCTTT. Its translation is CASSSPSGITEAFF.

This clone was observed a single time. The chain has TRBV19 and TRBJ2-7; the D is unclear. Germline V gene lookup returns CDR1 LNHDA and CDR2 SQIVND (reference sequence). Trimming shortened V by 8 bases and J by 4 bases, and 9 bases separated the two germline ends. CDR3 length: 11 amino acids. CDR3: CASDNGYEQYF. The CDR3 DNA is TGTGCCAGTGACAACGGGTACGAGCAGTACTTC.

The chain is built from TRBV5-4 and TRBJ2-3; 9 bases are a match to TRBD2. Germline V gene lookup returns CDR1 SGHNT and CDR2 YYREEE (reference sequence). The CDR3 runs 15 residues. The V and J ends lost 4 bases and 1 base, in that order; junction bases with no gene match: 4. The CDR3 reads CASSILAGGTDTQYF. The CDR3 bases are TGTGCCAGCAGCATATTAGCGGGGGGCACAGATACGCAGTATTTT.

The chain joins TRBV29-1 to TRBJ2-1, with 13 positions matching TRBD2. V shed 7 bases, J shed 10 bases, and the junction held 16 bases outside the gene matches. Per the germline V gene, CDR1 is SQVTM and CDR2 is ANQGSEA. The CDR3 totals 16 residues. This CDR3 reads CSDAGTSGARAGEQFF. The CDR3 nucleotides are TGCAGCGATGCCGGGACTAGCGGGGCCAGGGCGGGGGAGCAGTTCTTC.

V and J are TRBV4-1 and TRBJ2-3; no firm D call. Germline V gene data show CDR1 as MGHRA and CDR2 as YSYEKL. Trimming pared 5 bases from V and 4 bases from J, leaving 4 bases between. The CDR3 runs 11 residues. The CDR3: CASSYADTQYF. Written as DNA, the CDR3 is TGCGCCAGCAGCTACGCAGATACGCAGTATTTT.

V usage is TRBV7-9 and J usage is TRBJ2-2, with D possibly called TRBD1 or TRBD2 (5 bases each). V shed 5 bases and J shed 5 bases, with 12 bases lying between them. Germline CDR1 is SEHNR and CDR2 is FQNEAQ (reference sequence). The CDR3 sequence is 14 residues long. The CDR3 coding sequence is TGTGCCAGCAGCCCGCACTGGGGGACCGGGGAGCTGTTTTTT. Its translation: CASSPHWGTGELFF.

The CDR3 coding sequence is TGTGCCAGCAGTGAACCCCCGGGACTAGGGATATTTGAGCAGTTCTTC. Protein product: CASSEPPGLGIFEQFF. The rearrangement uses TRBV6-1 and TRBJ2-1, with 8 bases matching TRBD2. The germline V gene has CDR1 MNHNS and CDR2 SASEGT. The CDR3 sequence is 16 residues long. Unmatched junction bases numbered 12, after V lost 2 bases and J lost 9 bases.

This clone appeared a few times. The rearrangement links TRBV5-1 to TRBJ2-3; D tentatively fits TRBD1 or TRBD2 (5 bases each). The CDR3 is 15 residues long. V shed 4 bases and J shed 2 bases, with 14 bases lying between them. Germline values: CDR1 SGHRS, CDR2 YFSETQ. The CDR3, as DNA: TGCGCCAGCAGCCTAGAGAGGGGTTACACAGATACGCAGTATTTT. It encodes CASSLERGYTDTQYF.